Presented here are 19 T cell receptor beta chains from one specimen sequenced in a study of beta chain features in type 1 diabetes. The sequenced template was cDNA made from the entire isolated RNA. This table comes from immunoSEQ multiplex PCR, and its TCRdb copy is limited to in-frame clones, with some not included. The data contain 150,000 to 200,000 clones, 9% to 10% of them seen just once; the ten biggest clones take up approximately 2.3%. The source material was central memory CD4+ T cells from blood. The receptors here all came from a woman under 30 in good health.

There are a few counts of this clone. This sequence joins TRBV11-2 and TRBJ2-3; TRBD1 might be the D (6 bases). CDR3 length equals 14 residues. Trimming left V 6 bases short and J 1 base short, with 11 bases between. From germline, CDR1 is SGHAT and CDR2 FQNNGV. The CDR3 region is CASRLTGGTDTQYF. The CDR3 DNA sequence: TGTGCCAGCAGACTGACAGGTGGCACAGATACGCAGTATTTT.

CDR3 DNA sequence: TGTGCCAGCAGTCTCACTAGCGGGGGTTACGAGCAGTACTTC. Encoded protein: CASSLTSGGYEQYF. The chain joins TRBV7-2 to TRBJ2-7; the match to TRBD2 covers 11 bases. V shed 6 bases and J 4 bases; nucleotides not matched to a gene: 5. The CDR3 loop spans 14 amino acids. Germline V gene data show CDR1 as SGHTA and CDR2 as FQGNSA.

This chain uses TRBV7-3 with TRBJ2-6, with a weak D call TRBD1 (6 bases). The germline V gene has CDR1 SGHTA and CDR2 FQGTGA. Trimming removed 10 bases at V and 2 bases at J, with 12 bases between. CDR3 length: 14 amino acids. The CDR3 coding sequence is TGTGCCACCTCCGGACAGCCTGGGGCCAACGTCCTGACTTTC. It yields the protein CATSGQPGANVLTF.

In this sample, this clone turned up a few times. Written as DNA, the CDR3 is TGTGCCAGCACCCCAACCGGGGTCGCTGGGGCCAACGTCCTGACTTTC. Protein sequence: CASTPTGVAGANVLTF. The chain is built from TRBV7-2 and TRBJ2-6; a possible D gene is TRBD2 (5 bases). The CDR3 is made up of 16 amino acids. CDR1 and CDR2 from the germline V gene are SGHTA and FQGNSA. The ends were cut back, 7 bases at V and 2 bases at J, with 15 bases in the middle. Based on the CDR3 plus reference TRBV7-2 and TRBJ2-6, the full variable domain is GAGVSQSPSNKVTEKGKDVELRCDPISGHTALYWYRQSLGQGLEFLIYFQGNSAPDKSGLPSDRFSAERTGGSVSTLTIQRTQQEDSAVYLCASTPTGVAGANVLTFGAGSRLTVL.

This clone has more than one count but fewer than ten. The chain recombines TRBV9 with TRBJ1-1, with D tentatively TRBD1 (5 bases). The V gene lost 3 bases and the J gene lost 4 bases, with 13 bases spanning the gap. In germline, CDR1 is SGDLS, CDR2 YYNGEE. The CDR3 is 14 amino acids. The CDR3 DNA follows: TGTGCCAGCAGCGGGGGACCGGGGGTCACTGAAGCTTTCTTT. This codes for CASSGGPGVTEAFF.

This clone has at least ten counts. The rearrangement uses TRBV21-1 and TRBJ2-7; the table's D call TRBD1 went unverified against the DNA. TRBV21-1 is recorded as a pseudogene. This CDR3 has 14 amino acids. CDR3 in DNA: TGTGCCAGCAGCAAAATCTCAGTCTCATACGAGCAGTACTTC. It is translated as CASSKISVSYEQYF.

This clone turned up a few times. The CDR3 region has the DNA TGCGCCAGCAGCCAAGATCCTACAGGGAGCACTGAAGCTTTCTTT. Its protein is CASSQDPTGSTEAFF. The rearrangement links TRBV4-1 to TRBJ1-1, with D possibly being TRBD1 (6 bases). Germline values: CDR1 MGHRA, CDR2 YSYEKL. The CDR3 contains 15 residues. Between the trimmed V and J ends, which lost 0 bases and 4 bases, there was a span of 12 bases.

The rearrangement uses TRBV19 and TRBJ2-7; 11 nucleotides line up with TRBD1. This CDR3 is 14 amino acids long. With 6 bases clipped from V and 3 bases from J, the junction kept 4 bases outside the gene matches. CDR1 LNHDA and CDR2 SQIVND come from the germline V gene (reference sequence). CDR3 region: CASSPGTGGYEQYF. CDR3 DNA: TGTGCCAGTAGCCCTGGGACAGGGGGCTACGAGCAGTACTTC. Drawing the rest from reference TRBV19 and TRBJ2-7, the complete variable domain is DGGITQSPKYLFRKEGQNVTLSCEQNLNHDAMYWYRQDPGQGLRLIYYSQIVNDFQKGDIAEGYSVSREKKESFPLTVTSAQKNPTAFYLCASSPGTGGYEQYFGPGTRLTVT.

This clone was seen ten or more times. The chain employs TRBV6-6 and TRBJ2-1, with 7 bases that match TRBD1. In germline, CDR1 is MNHNY, CDR2 SVGAGI (reference sequence). This CDR3 contains 15 residues. J lost 4 bases, V lost 7 bases, and 10 bases had no gene match. As DNA, the CDR3 is TGTGCCAGCACCAAAGAGGGGGCGTCTTACAATGAGCAGTTCTTC. Its protein product is CASTKEGASYNEQFF.

This clone was observed a few times. The chain has TRBV9 and TRBJ2-3; a weak D match, TRBD2 (6 bases). Germline assignment: CDR1 SGDLS and CDR2 YYNGEE. V lost 1 base, J lost 7 bases, and 13 bases lay in between. The CDR3 totals 14 residues. CDR3 loop: CASSVLGGLNTQYF. The CDR3 DNA reads as TGTGCCAGCAGCGTACTGGGGGGTCTAAATACGCAGTATTTT.

The chain carries TRBV7-2 and TRBJ1-2; TRBD1 aligns across 9 bases. Germline V gene data show CDR1 as SGHTA and CDR2 as FQGNSA. V gave up 0 bases and J gave up 6 bases; unmatched junction bases: 5. The CDR3 covers 15 residues. The CDR3 nucleotides read TGTGCCAGCAGCTTAGCGATGGGACAGGGCGATGGCTACACCTTC. Its protein is CASSLAMGQGDGYTF. Complete variable domain (other parts from reference TRBV7-2 and TRBJ1-2): GAGVSQSPSNKVTEKGKDVELRCDPISGHTALYWYRQSLGQGLEFLIYFQGNSAPDKSGLPSDRFSAERTGGSVSTLTIQRTQQEDSAVYLCASSLAMGQGDGYTFGSGTRLTVV.

This clone was recorded a few times. This rearrangement joins TRBV18 to TRBJ2-6; D possibly corresponds to TRBD1 (5 bases). Germline V lookup: CDR1 KGHSH, CDR2 LQKENI. Trimming shortened V by 3 bases and J by 0 bases, and 9 bases separated the two germline ends. This CDR3 has 16 residues. The CDR3 sequence: CASSPGRNSGANVLTF. DNA of the CDR3: TGTGCCAGCTCACCGGGGCGAAACTCTGGGGCCAACGTCCTGACTTTC.

This clone was seen a few times. The V gene is TRBV7-3, the J gene TRBJ1-1; D is unresolved. The CDR3 is 13 amino acids. V lost 7 bases to trimming and J lost 0 bases, with 9 bases between them. The germline gives CDR1 SGHTA, CDR2 FQGTGA. In DNA, the CDR3 is TGTGCCAGCAAGGCGGGTTTGAACACTGAAGCTTTCTTT. Residues: CASKAGLNTEAFF. Full variable domain (outside the CDR3, taken from reference TRBV7-3 and TRBJ1-1): GAGVSQTPSNKVTEKGKYVELRCDPISGHTALYWYRQSLGQGPEFLIYFQGTGAADDSGLPNDRFFAVRPEGSVSTLKIQRTERGDSAVYLCASKAGLNTEAFFGQGTRLTVV.

V usage is TRBV6-5 and J usage is TRBJ1-6, with 8 bases fitting TRBD1. Trimming cost V 7 bases and J 7 bases; bases outside gene matches: 6. The CDR3 is made up of 14 amino acids. Germline values: CDR1 MNHEY, CDR2 SVGAGI. CDR3 in DNA: TGTGCCAGCACCAAACAGGGGGTGAATTCACCCCTCCACTTT. Encoded protein: CASTKQGVNSPLHF.

This clone was seen a few times. The rearrangement uses TRBV30 and TRBJ1-5, with 11 bases identical to TRBD1. The CDR3 extends over 14 amino acids. Germline V gene lookup returns CDR1 GTSNPN and CDR2 SVGIG (reference sequence). V was pared by 5 bases and J by 6 bases, with 6 bases of the junction left unmatched. The CDR3 region has the DNA TGTGCCTGGCCAGGGACAGGGGGAATTCAGCCCCAGCATTTT. Its protein is CAWPGTGGIQPQHF.

CDR3 DNA: TGTGCCAGCAGTTACCTCACCGGTGGCTACACCTTC. This encodes CASSYLTGGYTF. This chain joins TRBV6-6 and TRBJ1-2; no clear D gene. V was shortened by 2 bases and J by 7 bases, with 8 bases between the two germline ends. Germline assignment: CDR1 MNHNY and CDR2 SVGAGI (reference sequence). The CDR3 loop spans 12 amino acids.

This clone was detected only a few times. The chain is built from TRBV6-6 and TRBJ1-2; possibly TRBD1 for D (5 bases). Germline assignment: CDR1 MNHNY and CDR2 SVGAGI (reference sequence). The CDR3 runs to 13 residues. V lost 5 bases, J lost 6 bases, and 13 bases lay in between. The CDR3 here is CASSIGRVDGYTF. CDR3 bases: TGTGCCAGCAGTATCGGCAGGGTAGATGGCTACACCTTC.

The chain employs TRBV5-4 and TRBJ2-7; D not resolved. V lost 0 bases, J lost 1 base, and 8 bases lay in between. CDR1 and CDR2 (germline): SGHNT, YYREEE (reference sequence). The CDR3 runs 14 residues. DNA of the CDR3: TGTGCCAGCAGCTTGGATCCAGGTTCCTACGAGCAGTACTTC. Translated: CASSLDPGSYEQYF.

This chain joins TRBV6-6 and TRBJ2-4, with a weak D call TRBD2 (6 bases). The CDR3 loop spans 16 amino acids. Trimming shortened V by 5 bases and J by 0 bases, and 14 bases separated the two germline ends. CDR1 and CDR2 from the germline V gene are MNHNY and SVGAGI (reference sequence). The CDR3 is CASSAAGGLAKNIQYF. In DNA form, the CDR3 reads TGTGCCAGCAGTGCCGCCGGGGGACTAGCCAAAAACATTCAGTACTTC.